One T cell receptor (beta chain) is described in this entry. In its sample, this clone was seen a few times. Its antigen remains unidentified. Base qualities were left out, and no much larger clone turns up one base away. TCR beta chain repertoires were profiled by survey-level sequencing on the immunoSEQ platform. The paper's data handling went like this. Repertoire diversity was quantified as the inverse Simpson index, and CDR3 amino acid length spectratypes and V-J pairing frequencies were compared. TCR beta CDR3 sequences were matched against VDJdb to annotate clonotypes specific to SARS-CoV-2, CMV, influenza A and EBV. TCRdb's version of the immuneACCESS table is confined to in-frame rearrangements and falls short of the full clone set. An unresolved V gene accounts for under half of the shortfall where checked; the remainder is of unknown origin. V, J and clone size were drawn from that table, and D and trimming were deduced from the DNA. This sample lists roughly 68,000 clones; around 95% were detected once. Jointly, the top ten make up around 4.5% of the sample.

The data derive from a study (dated by TCRdb to the early 2020s). The paper as a whole reports these results and caveats: According to the authors, more investigation is needed, including longitudinal sampling and evaluation of a control group.

PBMCs were isolated from peripheral blood, and TCR beta sequencing was performed on genomic DNA from unsorted PBMCs. The CDR3 contains 16 residues, cysteine and phenylalanine counted. The CDR3 DNA has 48 bases and is translated from base 1. From a lookup of the germline V gene, CDR1 and CDR2 are SGHTA and FQGTGA. V has 2 bases trimmed and J has 4 bases trimmed; junction bases matching no gene number 7. The TCR originated in a man between 35 and 55 years old with rheumatoid arthritis. The chain is assembled from TRBV7-3 and TRBJ2-3; 9 nucleotides in the junction match TRBD2. Material for sequencing was PBMCs. The CDR3 protein is CASSLGPSGNADTQYF. The bases read TGTGCCAGCAGCTTAGGTCCTAGCGGGAACGCAGATACGCAGTATTTT. Where the CDR3 stops, the reference TRBV7-3 and TRBJ2-3 genes take over; the full variable domain is GAGVSQTPSNKVTEKGKYVELRCDPISGHTALYWYRQSLGQGPEFLIYFQGTGAADDSGLPNDRFFAVRPEGSVSTLKIQRTERGDSAVYLCASSLGPSGNADTQYFGPGTRLTVL.